Following are 20 T cell receptor beta chains from one sample sequenced in a study of T cell changes during pregnancy in multiple sclerosis. Profiling relied on immunoSEQ multiplex PCR, and the TCRdb table lists in-frame clones only, not all of them. The sample lists 40,000 or so clones; roughly 84% were seen once. The sequencing here drew on CD8+ T cells from peripheral blood mononuclear cells, taken in the first trimester of pregnancy. Every receptor here comes from a female donor with multiple sclerosis, enrolled in a pregnancy study.

This rearrangement joins TRBV7-9 to TRBJ2-7, with a possible D match to TRBD1 (6 bases). Germline V gene data show CDR1 as SEHNR and CDR2 as FQNEAQ (reference sequence). Trimming took 5 bases from V and 3 from J, leaving 8 bases between them. This CDR3 comprises 12 residues. CDR3 in DNA: TGTGCCAGCAGCACACAGGGCTACGAGCAGTACTTC. This codes for CASSTQGYEQYF. Supplemented by reference TRBV7-9 and TRBJ2-7, the full variable domain reads DTGVSQNPRHKITKRGQNVTFRCDPISEHNRLYWYRQTLGQGPEFLTYFQNEAQLEKSRLLSDRFSAERPKGSFSTLEIQRTEQGDSAMYLCASSTQGYEQYFGPGTRLTVT.

This chain joins TRBV7-8 and TRBJ2-1; 13 bases are shared with TRBD2. Trimming cost V 11 bases and J 10 bases; bases outside gene matches: 8. This CDR3 region has 13 residues. CDR1 and CDR2 (germline): SGHVS, FQNEAQ. The chain's CDR3 is CAGTSGGAGEQFF. The DNA of the CDR3 is TGTGCCGGAACTAGCGGGGGGGCGGGGGAGCAGTTCTTC.

This chain connects TRBV4-2 to TRBJ2-7; 8 bases are shared with TRBD1. V dropped 1 base and J dropped 4; count of bases not matched to a gene: 6. The germline gives CDR1 LGHNA, CDR2 YNFKEQ. The CDR3 length is 15 residues. CDR3 in amino acids: CASSQARTGRYEQYF. CDR3 coding DNA: TGTGCCAGCAGCCAAGCTCGGACAGGGAGGTACGAGCAGTACTTC.

V and J are TRBV11-2 and TRBJ1-2; D gene uncertain. Per germline, CDR1 SGHAT and CDR2 FQNNGV. The CDR3 sequence is 12 residues long. Trimming removed 4 bases at V and 4 bases at J, with 7 bases between. The CDR3 here is CASSSTSYGYTF. The CDR3 nucleotides read TGTGCCAGCAGCTCAACAAGCTATGGCTACACCTTC.

This chain links TRBV27 with TRBJ1-5; D gene unclear. V was pared by 5 bases and J by 2 bases, with 13 bases between. The CDR3 loop spans 15 amino acids. CDR1 and CDR2 from the germline V gene are MNHEY and SMNVEV (reference sequence). CDR3 loop: CASSQDTGGNQPQHF. The CDR3 bases are TGTGCCAGCAGTCAAGATACCGGGGGCAATCAGCCCCAGCATTTT.

This rearrangement joins TRBV6-1 to TRBJ1-1, with 7 bases that match TRBD1. V was pared by 2 bases and J by 0 bases, with 9 bases of the junction left unmatched. Germline CDR1 MNHNS, CDR2 SASEGT. The CDR3 covers 17 residues. CDR3 sequence (DNA): TGTGCCAGCAGTGAACAGGGGGAGCTAATGTTGAACACTGAAGCTTTCTTT. This translates into CASSEQGELMLNTEAFF.

This chain connects TRBV27 to TRBJ2-3; D unclear. Trimming shortened V by 4 bases and J by 4 bases, and 18 bases separated the two germline ends. CDR3 length: 16 amino acids. Per the germline V gene, CDR1 is MNHEY and CDR2 is SMNVEV (reference sequence). The DNA for the CDR3 is TGTGCCAGCAGTTCACCGTCAATCGACACTGCAGATACGCAGTATTTT. Translation: CASSSPSIDTADTQYF.

Only one count was recorded for this clone. CDR3: CASSAASGGALYEQYF. The DNA for the CDR3 is TGTGCCAGCAGCGCAGCGAGCGGGGGGGCTCTTTACGAGCAGTACTTC. The genes are TRBV9 and TRBJ2-7; 10 positions agree with TRBD2. The CDR3 extends over 16 amino acids. Germline CDR1 is SGDLS and CDR2 is YYNGEE. The V gene end was trimmed by 3 bases and the J gene end by 4 bases; junction bases not matched to a gene: 10.

The rearrangement uses TRBV7-3 and TRBJ2-3, with TRBD2 identical over 11 bases. This CDR3 region has 15 residues. V was clipped by 5 bases and J by 3 bases; unmatched bases: 4. The germline CDR1 and CDR2 sequences are SGHTA and FQGTGA. The CDR3 protein is CASSLSGGVTDTQYF. CDR3 sequence (DNA): TGTGCCAGCAGCCTTAGCGGGGGGGTAACAGATACGCAGTATTTT.

The V call is TRBV19, the J call TRBJ1-1, with TRBD1 matching 8 bases. Germline CDR1 and CDR2: LNHDA and SQIVND (reference sequence). V was pared by 8 bases and J by 0 bases, with 2 bases of the junction left unmatched. The CDR3 is 13 amino acids. In DNA form, the CDR3 reads TGTGCCAGTGGGACAGGCTTGAACACTGAAGCTTTCTTT. It codes for CASGTGLNTEAFF. Full variable domain (outside the CDR3, taken from reference TRBV19 and TRBJ1-1): DGGITQSPKYLFRKEGQNVTLSCEQNLNHDAMYWYRQDPGQGLRLIYYSQIVNDFQKGDIAEGYSVSREKKESFPLTVTSAQKNPTAFYLCASGTGLNTEAFFGQGTRLTVV.

Remarks on this clone: Other DNA sequences from this sample encode an identical CDR3 as well. The rearrangement links TRBV6-6 to TRBJ2-7; tentative D call: TRBD1 (5 bases). The CDR3 runs to 12 residues. V was pared by 3 bases and J by 3 bases, with 6 bases between. CDR1 and CDR2 (germline): MNHNY, SVGAGI (reference sequence). CDR3 sequence: CASSYTGYEQYF. Written as DNA, the CDR3 is TGTGCCAGCAGTTATACAGGCTACGAGCAGTACTTC.

The chain combines TRBV7-9 with TRBJ1-1; tentatively, D is TRBD1 (6 bases). V was cut by 5 bases and J by 5 bases, with 15 bases left in between. The V gene's germline CDR1 is SEHNR and CDR2 FQNEAQ (reference sequence). CDR3 length: 14 amino acids. The CDR3 spells CASSPTGTGTEAFF. CDR3 DNA sequence: TGTGCCAGCAGCCCTACAGGGACGGGGACTGAAGCTTTCTTT.

V usage is TRBV19 and J usage is TRBJ2-3, with 11 bases fitting TRBD2. V trimming: 1 base; J trimming: 4 bases; junction bases outside the gene matches: 10. This CDR3 is 18 amino acids long. CDR1 and CDR2 from the germline V gene are LNHDA and SQIVND (reference sequence). This CDR3 is CASSIAVVAGGYADTQYF. In DNA form, the CDR3 reads TGTGCCAGTAGTATAGCGGTGGTAGCGGGGGGGTATGCAGATACGCAGTATTTT.

This chain uses TRBV5-1 with TRBJ2-2; 9 bases agree with TRBD1. This CDR3 has 19 residues. Germline values: CDR1 SGHRS, CDR2 YFSETQ. The V and J ends lost 4 bases and 4 bases, in that order; junction bases with no gene match: 17. The CDR3 protein is CASSDPLRDREDFTGELFF. The CDR3 DNA reads TGCGCCAGCAGCGATCCTCTCCGGGACAGGGAAGACTTCACCGGGGAGCTGTTTTTT.

The V and J genes are TRBV9 and TRBJ2-1; 7 nucleotides align to TRBD2. The CDR3 consists of 18 residues. Germline loops: CDR1 SGDLS, CDR2 YYNGEE. V was clipped by 3 bases and J by 0 bases; unmatched bases: 12. The CDR3: CASSAIRLAISSYNEQFF. For the CDR3, the DNA is TGTGCCAGCAGCGCCATTAGACTAGCCATCAGCTCCTACAATGAGCAGTTCTTC.

The J gene is TRBJ2-7, the V gene TRBV5-5; 10 nucleotides align to TRBD2. Trimming cost V 7 bases and J 0 bases; bases outside gene matches: 4. In germline, CDR1 is SGHKS, CDR2 YYEKEE (reference sequence). The CDR3 spans 14 residues. The CDR3 DNA reads as TGTGCCAGCCTCATAGCGGGGGGCTCCTACGAGCAGTACTTC. Protein product: CASLIAGGSYEQYF.

The gene calls are TRBV10-3 and TRBJ1-3; TRBD1 aligns across 7 bases. This CDR3 contains 18 residues. The ends lost 2 bases at V and 0 bases at J; junction bases unmatched: 10. Germline V gives CDR1 ENHRY, CDR2 SYGVKD. CDR3 DNA sequence: TGTGCCATCAGTGAGATGGGACAGCGACTTTTCTCTGGAAACACCATATATTTT. Translating gives CAISEMGQRLFSGNTIYF.

By its share, this clone is medium-sized. The chain recombines TRBV13 with TRBJ1-5; D is perhaps TRBD1 (6 bases). V was trimmed by 4 bases and J by 0 bases, leaving 13 bases between them. Germline loops: CDR1 PRHDT, CDR2 FYEKMQ (reference sequence). The CDR3 has 16 amino acids. The CDR3 bases are TGTGCCAGCAGCTCCGGGGACACCAATAGCAATCAGCCCCAGCATTTT. This sequence encodes CASSSGDTNSNQPQHF.

This rearrangement joins TRBV5-6 to TRBJ1-1, with D possibly TRBD1 on 6 matching bases. V dropped 3 bases and J dropped 3 bases, with 15 bases sitting between them. CDR3 length: 15 amino acids. Germline V CDR1 and CDR2: SGHDT, YYEEEE. The CDR3 is CASSSYRVEYTEAFF. The CDR3 DNA reads as TGTGCCAGCAGCTCCTACAGGGTAGAATACACTGAAGCTTTCTTT.

The V gene is TRBV27, the J gene TRBJ1-5, with unresolved D. With 1 base removed from V and 1 base from J, the gap between germline ends came to 8 bases. The CDR3 length is 15 residues. CDR1 MNHEY and CDR2 SMNVEV come from the germline V gene (reference sequence). CDR3 region: CASSLFGESNQPQHF. DNA for the CDR3: TGTGCCAGCAGTTTATTCGGGGAAAGCAATCAGCCCCAGCATTTT.